This T cell receptor (beta chain) was sequenced during a study of shared clonotypes between healthy human individuals. Study-wide background: A donor's plate count was three for CD4 naive and three for CD4 memory; CD8 naive had two and CD8 memory one. Overall study results and limits: Non-shared clonotypes showed lower generation probabilities than clonotypes common to all four donors. Generally, naive subsets (rather than memory subsets) showed larger estimated richness.

Naivety among CD8 cells was defined by CD45RO negativity and positive CCR7 selection, thereby excluding terminally differentiated effector memory CD45RA+ cells. The CDR3 extends over 17 amino acids. Germline V gene data show CDR1 as SGHDT and CDR2 as YYEEEE. The germline V and J ends were trimmed by 0 bases and 2 bases, with 15 bases remaining between them. Of note for this clone: What it binds is unknown.

In the authors' methods: Sequence data from immunoSEQ were junction-only and lacked quality scores; consequently, filtering differed. The table came from immunoSEQ multiplex PCR; TCRdb's copy has only in-frame clones and leaves some out. The DNA gave D and trimming, while V, J and clone size come from that table. This repertoire shows millions of clones, over 85% found once; its top ten account for about 1.1%. Specimen: naive CD8+ T cells sorted from blood. The genes are TRBV5-6 and TRBJ1-5; perhaps TRBD1 as D (6 bases). This sequence was found in a man between 18 and 35 years old in good health. CDR3 sequence (DNA): TGTGCCAGCAGCTTGGGGAGTACGGGGGCCCGCAATCAGCCCCAGCATTTT. Its protein is CASSLGSTGARNQPQHF.